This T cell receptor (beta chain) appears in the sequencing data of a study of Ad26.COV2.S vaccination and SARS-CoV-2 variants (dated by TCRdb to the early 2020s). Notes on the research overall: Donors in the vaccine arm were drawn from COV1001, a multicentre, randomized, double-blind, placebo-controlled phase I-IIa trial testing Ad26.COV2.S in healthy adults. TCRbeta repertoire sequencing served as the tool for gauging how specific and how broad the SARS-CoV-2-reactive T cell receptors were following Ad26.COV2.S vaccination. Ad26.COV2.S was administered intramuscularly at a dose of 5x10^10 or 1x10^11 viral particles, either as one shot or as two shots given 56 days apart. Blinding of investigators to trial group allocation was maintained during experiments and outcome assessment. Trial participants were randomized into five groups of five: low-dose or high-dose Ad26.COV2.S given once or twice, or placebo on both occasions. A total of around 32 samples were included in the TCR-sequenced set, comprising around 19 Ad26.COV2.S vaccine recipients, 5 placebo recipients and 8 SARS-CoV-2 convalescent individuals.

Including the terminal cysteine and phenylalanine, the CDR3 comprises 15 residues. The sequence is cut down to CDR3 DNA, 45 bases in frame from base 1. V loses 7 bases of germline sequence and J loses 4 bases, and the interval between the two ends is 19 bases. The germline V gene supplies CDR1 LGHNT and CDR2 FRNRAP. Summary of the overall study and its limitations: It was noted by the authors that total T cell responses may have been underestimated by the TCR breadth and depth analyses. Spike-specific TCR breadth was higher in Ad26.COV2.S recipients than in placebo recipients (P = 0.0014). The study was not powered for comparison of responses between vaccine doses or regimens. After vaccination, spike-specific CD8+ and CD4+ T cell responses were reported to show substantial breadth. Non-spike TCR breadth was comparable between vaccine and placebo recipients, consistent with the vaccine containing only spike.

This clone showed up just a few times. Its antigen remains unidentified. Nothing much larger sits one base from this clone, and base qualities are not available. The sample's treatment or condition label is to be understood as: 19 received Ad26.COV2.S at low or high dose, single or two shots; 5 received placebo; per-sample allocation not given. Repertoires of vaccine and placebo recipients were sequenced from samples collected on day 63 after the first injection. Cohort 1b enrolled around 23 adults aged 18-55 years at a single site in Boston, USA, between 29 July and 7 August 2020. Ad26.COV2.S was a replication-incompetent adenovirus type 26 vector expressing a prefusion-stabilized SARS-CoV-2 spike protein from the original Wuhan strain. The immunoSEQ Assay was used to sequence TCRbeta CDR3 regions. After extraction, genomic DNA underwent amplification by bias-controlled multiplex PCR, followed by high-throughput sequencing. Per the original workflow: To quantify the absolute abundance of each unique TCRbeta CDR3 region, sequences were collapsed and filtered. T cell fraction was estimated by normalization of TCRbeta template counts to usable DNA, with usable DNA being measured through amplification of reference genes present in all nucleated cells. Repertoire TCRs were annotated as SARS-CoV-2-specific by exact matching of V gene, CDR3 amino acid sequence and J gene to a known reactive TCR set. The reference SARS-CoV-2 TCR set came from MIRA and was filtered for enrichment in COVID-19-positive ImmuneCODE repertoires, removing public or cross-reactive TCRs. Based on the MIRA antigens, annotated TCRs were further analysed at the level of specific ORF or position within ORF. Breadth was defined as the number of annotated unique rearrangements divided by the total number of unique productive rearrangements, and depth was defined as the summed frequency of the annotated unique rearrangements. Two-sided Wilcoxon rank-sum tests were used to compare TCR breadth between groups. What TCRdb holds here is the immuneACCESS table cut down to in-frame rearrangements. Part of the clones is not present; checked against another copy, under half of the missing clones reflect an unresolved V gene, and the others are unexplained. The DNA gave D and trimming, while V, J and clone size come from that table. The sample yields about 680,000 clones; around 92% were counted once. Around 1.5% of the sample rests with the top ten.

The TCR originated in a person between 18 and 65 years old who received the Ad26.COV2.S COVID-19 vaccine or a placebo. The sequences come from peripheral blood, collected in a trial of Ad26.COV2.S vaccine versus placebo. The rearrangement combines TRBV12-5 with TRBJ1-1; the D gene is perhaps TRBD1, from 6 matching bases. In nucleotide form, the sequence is TGTGCTAGTGCCAAACCCACGGGACAAACCACTGAAGCTTTCTTT. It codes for CASAKPTGQTTEAFF.